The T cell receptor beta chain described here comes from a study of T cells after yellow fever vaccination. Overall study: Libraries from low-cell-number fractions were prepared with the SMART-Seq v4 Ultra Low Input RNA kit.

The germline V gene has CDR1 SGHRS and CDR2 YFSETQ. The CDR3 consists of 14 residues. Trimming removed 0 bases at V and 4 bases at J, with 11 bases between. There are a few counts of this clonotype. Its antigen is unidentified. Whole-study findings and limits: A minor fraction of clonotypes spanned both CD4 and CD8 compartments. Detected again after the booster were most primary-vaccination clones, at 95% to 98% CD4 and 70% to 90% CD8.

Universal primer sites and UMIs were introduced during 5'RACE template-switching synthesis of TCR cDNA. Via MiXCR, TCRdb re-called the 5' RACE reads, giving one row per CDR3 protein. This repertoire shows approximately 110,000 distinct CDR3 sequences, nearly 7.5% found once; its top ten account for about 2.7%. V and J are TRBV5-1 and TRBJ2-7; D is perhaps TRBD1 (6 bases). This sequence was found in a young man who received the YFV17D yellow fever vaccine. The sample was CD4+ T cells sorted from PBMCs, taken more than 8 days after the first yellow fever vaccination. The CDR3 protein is CASSLGRGDYEQYF. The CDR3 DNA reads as TGCGCCAGCAGCTTGGGCAGGGGAGATTACGAGCAGTACTTC.